This TCR beta chain came from a study of blood T cell repertoires in COVID-19. Study-wide background: Samples representing acute and convalescent COVID-19 were sourced from the United States, Italy and Spain. Sample material is recorded as cDNA or gDNA derived from T cells, B-cell-depleted T cells, or PBMCs.

Seattle researchers signed up patients amid active infection and tracked them longitudinally. Original handling: Cell counts per sample came from amplifying reference gene primers. The assay was immunoSEQ multiplex PCR, and TCRdb's table has in-frame clones only and misses some. V and J calls and clone size are those listed in that table; D and trimming were worked out from the DNA. The profile covers 130,000 to 150,000 clones, with about four fifths appearing a single time and approximately 5.2% taken by the ten largest. The sequenced sample was peripheral blood. The TCR comes from a woman aged 70-85 years with COVID-19, enrolled during active disease.

The CDR3 loop is CASSPMDRGYEKGYTF. The CDR3 DNA is TGTGCCAGCAGCCCTATGGACAGGGGTTACGAGAAGGGCTACACCTTC. This chain uses TRBV3-1 (or the pseudogene TRBV3-2) with TRBJ1-2; 9 bases map to TRBD1. The CDR3 is 16 amino acids. V dropped 4 bases and J dropped 8; count of bases not matched to a gene: 14. Germline CDR1 and CDR2: LGHDT and YNNKEL (reference sequence).